The source of this T cell receptor (beta chain) is a study of CD8 T cells in Susac syndrome. A quantity of about 0.5 to 1 ug RNA underwent reverse transcription using random hexamers. The authors amplified TCR beta CDR3 across 54 Vbeta and 13 Jbeta using immunoSEQ multiplex PCR. TCRdb fed the immunoSEQ multiplex PCR reads into MiXCR, producing one record per CDR3 protein. The sample records more than 150,000 distinct CDR3 sequences, 92% being singletons. In germline, CDR1 is LNHDA, CDR2 SQIVND (reference sequence). V shed 6 bases, J shed 3 bases, and the junction held 5 bases outside the gene matches. The CDR3 extends over 14 amino acids.

The gene calls are TRBV19 and TRBJ2-7; 10 bases line up with TRBD1. This TCR was sampled from a human donor in good health. The sequenced sample consisted of CD4+ T cells from PBMCs. The CDR3 spells CASSEGTGDYEQYF. The CDR3 bases are TGTGCCAGTAGCGAGGGGACAGGGGACTACGAGCAGTACTTC.